Presented here are 2 T cell receptor beta chains from one specimen sequenced in a study of cytomegalovirus exposure and HLA in healthy donors. The PCR employed 60 Vbeta primers together with 13 Jbeta primers. The assay was immunoSEQ multiplex PCR, and TCRdb's table has in-frame clones only and misses some. Of fewer than 85,000 clones listed, more than 55% are singletons. The sequenced material came from PBMCs. The receptors were gathered from a man aged 60 to 75 in good health and CMV-seropositive.

A few counts support this clone. V usage is TRBV19 and J usage is TRBJ2-7, with 10 bases identical to TRBD1. Per germline, CDR1 LNHDA and CDR2 SQIVND (reference sequence). Unmatched junction bases numbered 12, after V lost 6 bases and J lost 4 bases. This CDR3 region has 16 residues. Written as DNA, the CDR3 is TGTGCCAGTAGCCGCACGAAGACAGGGGGCTTTTACGAGCAGTACTTC. It encodes CASSRTKTGGFYEQYF.

The V gene is TRBV5-1, the J gene TRBJ1-1; no firm D call. CDR1 SGHRS and CDR2 YFSETQ come from the germline V gene. The CDR3 totals 14 residues. Trimming took 4 bases from V and 0 from J, leaving 10 bases between them. The CDR3, as DNA: TGCGCCAGCAGCCCGGGAGGGATGAACACTGAAGCTTTCTTT. It codes for CASSPGGMNTEAFF.